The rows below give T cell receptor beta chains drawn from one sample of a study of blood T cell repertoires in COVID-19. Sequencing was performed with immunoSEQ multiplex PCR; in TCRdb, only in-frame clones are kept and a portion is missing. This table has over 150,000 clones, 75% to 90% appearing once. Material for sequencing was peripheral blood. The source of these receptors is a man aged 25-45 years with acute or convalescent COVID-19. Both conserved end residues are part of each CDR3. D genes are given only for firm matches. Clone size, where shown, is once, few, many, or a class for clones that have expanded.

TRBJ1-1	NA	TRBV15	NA	TGTGCCACCAGCGGGGGCCCGAACACTGAAGCTTTCTTT	CATSGGPNTEAFF
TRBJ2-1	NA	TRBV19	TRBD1	TGTGCCGCCCCCAGGACAGGGGGCGAGAATGAGCAGTTCTTC	CAAPRTGGENEQFF
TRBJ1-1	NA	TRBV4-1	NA	TGCGCCAGCAGCCCACGGGCCCGGGATTATATGAACACTGAAGCTTTCTTT	CASSPRARDYMNTEAFF
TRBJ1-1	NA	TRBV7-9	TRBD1	TGTGCCAGCAGCTTATCGGAGGGGGCTGGGGCTTTCTTT	CASSLSEGAGAFF
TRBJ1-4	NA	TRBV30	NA	TGTGCCTGGAGTAGGGGGAAACTGTTTTTT	CAWSRGKLFF
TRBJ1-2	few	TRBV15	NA	TGTGCCACCAGCTCCGAGTGGGGGGATGGCTACACCTTC	CATSSEWGDGYTF
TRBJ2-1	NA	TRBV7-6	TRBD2	TGTGCCAGCAGCCAGACTAGCGGGGGGGACCAGTTCTTC	CASSQTSGGDQFF
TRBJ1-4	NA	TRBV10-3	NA	TGTGCCATCAGTGATCCGGGGGGCCAAAGTGAAAAACTGTTTTTT	CAISDPGGQSEKLFF
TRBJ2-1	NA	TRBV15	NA	TGTGCCACCAGCAGAGGACGAGTGGGAGAGGCCTACAATGAGCAGTTCTTC	CATSRGRVGEAYNEQFF
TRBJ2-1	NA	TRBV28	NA	TGTGCCAGCAGCCTAAGCCTAGGAAAAAATCCCTACAATGAGCAGTTCTTC	CASSLSLGKNPYNEQFF
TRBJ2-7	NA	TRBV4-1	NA	TGCGCCAGCAGCCCGCGGACTGTTAGCTCCTACGAGCAGTACTTC	CASSPRTVSSYEQYF
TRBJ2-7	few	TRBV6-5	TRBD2	TGTGCCAGCAGTAAAAGCGGGAGAGTTTACGAGCAGTACTTC	CASSKSGRVYEQYF
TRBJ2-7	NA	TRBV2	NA	TGTGCCAGCATAACAGGGTTAGCCTACGAGCAGTACTTC	CASITGLAYEQYF
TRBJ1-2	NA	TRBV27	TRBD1	TGTGCCAGCAGTCGAGGACAGGGGGCGTTTGGCTACACCTTC	CASSRGQGAFGYTF
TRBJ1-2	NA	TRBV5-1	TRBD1	TGCGCCAGCGGGACAGGGGATGCACCGAACTATGGCTACACCTTC	CASGTGDAPNYGYTF
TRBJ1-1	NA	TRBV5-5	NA	TGTGCCAGCAGCATAGGACACTCCACTAACACTGAAGCTTTCTTT	CASSIGHSTNTEAFF
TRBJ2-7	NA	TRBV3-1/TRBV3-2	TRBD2	TGTGCCAGCCGCCGTCGGGGGACTAGCGACCACGAGCAGTACTTC	CASRRRGTSDHEQYF
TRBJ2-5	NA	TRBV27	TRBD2	TGTGCCAGCAGTAACCGACTAGCGGGGCTGCAAGAGACCCAGTACTTC	CASSNRLAGLQETQYF
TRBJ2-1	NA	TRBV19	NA	TGTGCCAGTAGTCCGAGACTCGCGGGTTACAATGAGCAGTTCTTC	CASSPRLAGYNEQFF
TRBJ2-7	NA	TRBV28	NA	TGTGCCAGCAGTTTAATAGGATTAGCGATCTACGAGCAGTACTTC	CASSLIGLAIYEQYF
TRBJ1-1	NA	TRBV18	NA	TGTGCCAGCTCTGAGGAAATGAACACTGAAGCTTTCTTT	CASSEEMNTEAFF
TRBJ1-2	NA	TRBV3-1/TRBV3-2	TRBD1	TGTGCCAGCAGCTCGACAGGGGCGTATGGCTACACCTTC	CASSSTGAYGYTF
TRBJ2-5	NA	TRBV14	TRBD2	TGTGCCAGCAGCCAACGGTTAGCGGGAGGTTATGAGACCCAGTACTTC	CASSQRLAGGYETQYF
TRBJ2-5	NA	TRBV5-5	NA	TGTGCCAGCAGCTCAGGAACAGGGCCCCAAGAGACCCAGTACTTC	CASSSGTGPQETQYF
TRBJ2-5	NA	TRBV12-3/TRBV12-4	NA	TGTGCCAGCAGTGCCGGGACTGGCGCCTCTAACTTC	CASSAGTGASNF
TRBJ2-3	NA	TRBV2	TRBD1	TGTGCCAGCAGGGGACAGGGGGGCACAGATACGCAGTATTTT	CASRGQGGTDTQYF
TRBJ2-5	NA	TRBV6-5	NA	TGTGCCAGCAGTTATCGGGGGGAGACCCAGTACTTC	CASSYRGETQYF
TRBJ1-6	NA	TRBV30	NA	TGTGCCTGGAGTGGCGGCAATAATTCACCCCTCCACTTT	CAWSGGNNSPLHF
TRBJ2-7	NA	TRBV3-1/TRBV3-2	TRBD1	TGTGCCAGCAGCCTAAAAACAGGGGGCGCTTTTGTTCGCGAGCAGTACTTC	CASSLKTGGAFVREQYF
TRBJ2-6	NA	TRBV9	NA	TGTGCCAGCAGCGCCACAGGGAGTGGGGCCAACGTCCTGACTTTC	CASSATGSGANVLTF
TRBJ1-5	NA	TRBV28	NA	TGTGCCATCCCCATGTTCCGGGGAAGCAATCAGCCCCAGCATTTT	CAIPMFRGSNQPQHF
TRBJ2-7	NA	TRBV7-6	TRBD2	TGTGCCAGCAGCTTAGGGTCAGGCGGGGGGCCCCACGAGCAGTACTTC	CASSLGSGGGPHEQYF
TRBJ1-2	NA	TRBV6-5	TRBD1	TGTGCCAGCAGCCGCGGCGGGACAGCACGCACCTTC	CASSRGGTARTF
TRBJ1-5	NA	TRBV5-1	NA	TGCGCCAGCAGCCCCGGGGGGATAGGCAATCAGCCCCAGCATTTT	CASSPGGIGNQPQHF
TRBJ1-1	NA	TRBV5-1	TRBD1	TGCGCCAGCAGCAGACAGGGGGCCCCCACTGAAGCTTTCTTT	CASSRQGAPTEAFF
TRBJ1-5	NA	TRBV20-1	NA	TGCAGTGACGCGGGGCACCAGCCCCAGCATTTT	CSDAGHQPQHF
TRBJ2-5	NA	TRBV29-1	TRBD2	TGCAGCGTGTCCCCGTACCTCCGGGACTACGATAAAGAGACCCAGTACTTC	CSVSPYLRDYDKETQYF
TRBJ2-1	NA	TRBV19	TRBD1	TGTGCCAGTAGTCCCCGGGACAGGGGTAACAATGAGCAGTTCTTC	CASSPRDRGNNEQFF
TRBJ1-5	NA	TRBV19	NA	TGTGCCACCTCGGACAGAGGCAATCAGCCCCAGCATTTT	CATSDRGNQPQHF
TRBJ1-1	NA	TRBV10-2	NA	TGCGCCAGTTCCTTCGATGGGAGGGGAACTGAAGCTTTCTTT	CASSFDGRGTEAFF
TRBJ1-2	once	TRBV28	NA	TGTGCCAGCACCATGGGGAGGGGCTACACCTTC	CASTMGRGYTF
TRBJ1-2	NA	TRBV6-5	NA	TGTGCCAGCAGTTACGCGGGGGGTGGCAGCTATGGCTACACCTTC	CASSYAGGGSYGYTF
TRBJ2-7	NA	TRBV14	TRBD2	TGTGCCAGCAGCCGAACTAGCGGGGGGGCCGAGCAGTACTTC	CASSRTSGGAEQYF
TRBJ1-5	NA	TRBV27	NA	TGTGCCAGCAGACTCCAGGGGCCAGGTCAGCCCCAGCATTTT	CASRLQGPGQPQHF
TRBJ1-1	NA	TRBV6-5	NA	TGTGCCAGCAAGGGAGCTAACACTGAAGCTTTCTTT	CASKGANTEAFF
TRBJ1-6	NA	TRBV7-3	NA	TGTGCCAGCAGCTCAGGGCAAAATTCACCCCTCCACTTT	CASSSGQNSPLHF